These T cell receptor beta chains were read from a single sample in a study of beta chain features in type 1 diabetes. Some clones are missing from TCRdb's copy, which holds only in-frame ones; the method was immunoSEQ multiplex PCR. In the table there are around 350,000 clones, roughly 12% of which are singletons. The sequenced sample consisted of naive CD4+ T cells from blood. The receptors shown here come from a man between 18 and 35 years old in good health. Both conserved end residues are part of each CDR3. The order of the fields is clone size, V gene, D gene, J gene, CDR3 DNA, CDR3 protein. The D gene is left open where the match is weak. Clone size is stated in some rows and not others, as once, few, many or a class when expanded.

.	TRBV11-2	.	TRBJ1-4	TGTGCCAGCAGCGGGGCCTCCCTCGTGGGTGAAAAACTGTTTTTT	CASSGASLVGEKLFF
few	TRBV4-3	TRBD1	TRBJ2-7	TGCGCCAGCAGCCAAGAGGGGACAGCCACCTACGAGCAGTACTTC	CASSQEGTATYEQYF
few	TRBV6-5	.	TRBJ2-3	TGTGCCAGCAGTTATACTAGCACAGATACGCAGTATTTT	CASSYTSTDTQYF
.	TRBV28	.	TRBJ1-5	TGTGCCAGCAGTTTTTGGGGGCTGGGCAATCAGCCCCAGCATTTT	CASSFWGLGNQPQHF
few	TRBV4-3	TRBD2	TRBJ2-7	TGCGCCAGCAGCCAATATAGCGGGAGAGGGTCCTACGAGCAGTACTTC	CASSQYSGRGSYEQYF
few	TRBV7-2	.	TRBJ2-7	TGTGCCAGCAGCTTATTCCGGGGAGGCTACGAGCAGTACTTC	CASSLFRGGYEQYF
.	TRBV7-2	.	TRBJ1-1	TGTGCCAGCAGCTTAGCTGCACCCGCAGGGGCGCCGAACACTGAAGCTTTCTTT	CASSLAAPAGAPNTEAFF
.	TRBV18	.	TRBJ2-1	TGTGCCAGCTCACCTTTCGGGACTGATAACAATGAGCAGTTCTTC	CASSPFGTDNNEQFF
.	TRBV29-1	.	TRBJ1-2	TGCAGCGTTACACAGGGAAGAGGACTGGGAGGCTACACCTTC	CSVTQGRGLGGYTF
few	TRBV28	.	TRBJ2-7	TGTGCCAGCTGTTCTATCTACGAGCAGTACTTC	CASCSIYEQYF
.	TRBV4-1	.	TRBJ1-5	TGCGCCAGCAGCCAAGGGCTACAGGGATCACTGGGGCAGCCCCAGCATTTT	CASSQGLQGSLGQPQHF
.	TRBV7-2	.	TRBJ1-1	TGTGCCAGCAGCTCCAGCCGGGGGAACACTGAATCTTTCTTT	CASSSSRGNTESFF
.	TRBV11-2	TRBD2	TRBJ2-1	TGTGCCAGCAGCTTAGTAAACCGGCTAGCGGGAGTTGGGCAGTTCTTC	CASSLVNRLAGVGQFF
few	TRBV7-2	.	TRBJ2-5	TGTGCCAGCAGCCGGGGGGCCTGGGAGGAGACCCAGTACTTC	CASSRGAWEETQYF
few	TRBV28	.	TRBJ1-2	TGTGCCAGCAGTAGCTCTTTCTATGGCTACACCTTC	CASSSSFYGYTF
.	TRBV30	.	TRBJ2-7	TGTGCCTGGAGTGTCAGAGAGCAGTACTTC	CAWSVREQYF
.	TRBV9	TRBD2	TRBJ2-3	TGTGCCAGCAGCTCCGGACTAGCGGGGGGGCTGGCAGATACGCAGTATTTT	CASSSGLAGGLADTQYF
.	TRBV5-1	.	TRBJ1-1	TGCGCCAGCAGCTTGCCGGGGAGGGAGGTTGGGACTGAAGCTTTCTTT	CASSLPGREVGTEAFF
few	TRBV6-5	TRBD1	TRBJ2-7	TGTGCCAGCAGTTACTCGAAGAGCAGGGGGCTCTACGAGCAGTACTTC	CASSYSKSRGLYEQYF
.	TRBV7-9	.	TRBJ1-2	TGTGCCAGCAGCTTAACCCCTATTGGCTACACCTTC	CASSLTPIGYTF
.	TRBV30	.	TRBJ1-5	TGTACCTGGAGGGCTTCAGGGTGGCAGCCCCAGCATTTT	CTWRASGWQPQHF
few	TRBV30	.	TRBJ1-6	TGTGCCTGGAGTGATCTACATAATTCACCCCTCCACTTT	CAWSDLHNSPLHF
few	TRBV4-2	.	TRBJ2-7	TGTGCCAGCAGCCAAGATGGGCACTACGAGCAGTACTTC	CASSQDGHYEQYF
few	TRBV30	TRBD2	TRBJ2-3	TGTGCCTGGAGTGCCGGGACTAGCGGGGGAGATACGCAGTATTTT	CAWSAGTSGGDTQYF
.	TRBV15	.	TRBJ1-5	TGTGCCACCAGCAGAGGGGGGGGCAGGGGTAGGTATCAGCCCCAGCATTTT	CATSRGGGRGRYQPQHF
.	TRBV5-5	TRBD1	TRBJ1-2	TGTGCCAGCAGCTTCGGGACAGGGGTTAACTATGGCTACACCTTC	CASSFGTGVNYGYTF
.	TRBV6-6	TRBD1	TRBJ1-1	TGTGCCAGCAGGGGGGGACAGCAGAACACTGAAGCTTTCTTT	CASRGGQQNTEAFF
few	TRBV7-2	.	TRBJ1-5	TGTGCCAGCAGTGGAAGGGGTGGCAATCAGCCCCAGCATTTT	CASSGRGGNQPQHF
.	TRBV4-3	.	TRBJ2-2	TGCGCCAGCAGCCAAGTGGCAGTGAACACCGGGGAGCTGTTTTTT	CASSQVAVNTGELFF
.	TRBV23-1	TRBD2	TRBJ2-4	TGCGCCAGCAGTATGAGTGTAAGGGAGGGGCGCCTCCCAGCCAAAAACATTCAGTACTTC	CASSMSVREGRLPAKNIQYF
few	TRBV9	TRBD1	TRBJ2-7	TGTGCCAGCAGCATAAGACAGGGCTACGAGCAGTACTTC	CASSIRQGYEQYF
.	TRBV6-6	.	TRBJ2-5	TGTGCCAGCAGTTACTCGCTGGGGGCGCAGACCCAGTACTTC	CASSYSLGAQTQYF
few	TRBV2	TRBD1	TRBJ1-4	TGTGCCAGCAGTAGACAGGGAACAACTAATGAAAAACTGTTTTTT	CASSRQGTTNEKLFF
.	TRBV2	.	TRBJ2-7	TGTGCCAGCAGTCCGCATTTACAGAACTACGAGCAGTACTTC	CASSPHLQNYEQYF
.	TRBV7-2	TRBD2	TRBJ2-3	TGTGCCAGCAGCTTAGGCGAGGAGCGGGAGACGCAGTATTTT	CASSLGEERETQYF
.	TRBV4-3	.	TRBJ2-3	TGCGCCAGCAGCCACGACCGGGGGGATACGCAGTATTTT	CASSHDRGDTQYF
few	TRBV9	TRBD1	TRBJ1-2	TGTGCCAGCAGCCCAACAGGGGTTATCTATGGCTACACCTTC	CASSPTGVIYGYTF
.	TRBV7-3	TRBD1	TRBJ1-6	TGTGCCAGCAGCCTAACAGGGGTTTCACCCCTCCACTTT	CASSLTGVSPLHF
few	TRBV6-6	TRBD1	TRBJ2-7	TGTGCCAGCAGTCCCCTCCCCGACAGGGTCTCCTACGAGCAGTACTTC	CASSPLPDRVSYEQYF
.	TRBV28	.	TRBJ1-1	TGTGCCAGCAGTTCCCCCGCGGGGGGCGAGGGTGAAGCTTTCTTT	CASSSPAGGEGEAFF
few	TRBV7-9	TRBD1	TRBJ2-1	TGTGCCAGCAGCTCATCCCCGGGACAGGGGGGCTACAATGAGCAGTTCTTC	CASSSSPGQGGYNEQFF
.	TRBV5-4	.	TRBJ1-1	TGTGCCAGCAGCCCGGGACTGAGGAACACTGAAGCTTTCTTT	CASSPGLRNTEAFF